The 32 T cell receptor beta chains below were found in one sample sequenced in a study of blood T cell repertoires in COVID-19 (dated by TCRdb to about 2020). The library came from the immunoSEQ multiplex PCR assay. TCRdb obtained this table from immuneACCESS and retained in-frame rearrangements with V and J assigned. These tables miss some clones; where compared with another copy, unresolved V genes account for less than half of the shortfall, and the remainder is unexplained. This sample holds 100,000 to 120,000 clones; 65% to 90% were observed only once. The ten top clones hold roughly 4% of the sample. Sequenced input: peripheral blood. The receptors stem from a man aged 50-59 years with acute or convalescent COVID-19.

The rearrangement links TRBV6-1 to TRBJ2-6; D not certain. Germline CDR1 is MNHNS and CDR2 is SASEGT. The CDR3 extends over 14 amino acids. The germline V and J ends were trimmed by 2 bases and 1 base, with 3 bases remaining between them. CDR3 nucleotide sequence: TGTGCCAGCAGTGAACCATCTGGGGCCAACGTCCTGACTTTC. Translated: CASSEPSGANVLTF.

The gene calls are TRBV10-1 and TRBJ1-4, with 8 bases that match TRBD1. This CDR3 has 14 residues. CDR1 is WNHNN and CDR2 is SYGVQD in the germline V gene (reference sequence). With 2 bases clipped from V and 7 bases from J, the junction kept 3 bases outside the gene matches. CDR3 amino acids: CASSEGQGGEKLFF. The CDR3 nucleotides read TGCGCCAGCAGTGAGGGACAGGGCGGTGAAAAACTGTTTTTT.

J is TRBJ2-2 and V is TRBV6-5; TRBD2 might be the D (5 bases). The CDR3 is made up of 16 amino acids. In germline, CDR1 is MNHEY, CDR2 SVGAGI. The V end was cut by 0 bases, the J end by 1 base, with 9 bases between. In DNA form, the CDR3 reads TGTGCCAGCAGTTACTCGAGGGTTTTGAACACCGGGGAGCTGTTTTTT. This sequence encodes CASSYSRVLNTGELFF.

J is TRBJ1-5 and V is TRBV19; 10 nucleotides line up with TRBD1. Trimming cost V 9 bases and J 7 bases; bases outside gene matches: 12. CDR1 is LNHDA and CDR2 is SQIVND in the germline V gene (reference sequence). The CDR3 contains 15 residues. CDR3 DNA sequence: TGTGCCAGCGCCGCGGGACAGGGGAGTTACCAGCCCCAGCATTTT. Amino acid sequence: CASAAGQGSYQPQHF.

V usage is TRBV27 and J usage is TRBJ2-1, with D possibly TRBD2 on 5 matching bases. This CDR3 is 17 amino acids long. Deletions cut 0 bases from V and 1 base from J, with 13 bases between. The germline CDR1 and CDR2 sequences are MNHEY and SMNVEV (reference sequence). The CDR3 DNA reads TGTGCCAGCAGTTTATCTGAACGGGGATCGTCCTACAATGAGCAGTTCTTC. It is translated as CASSLSERGSSYNEQFF.

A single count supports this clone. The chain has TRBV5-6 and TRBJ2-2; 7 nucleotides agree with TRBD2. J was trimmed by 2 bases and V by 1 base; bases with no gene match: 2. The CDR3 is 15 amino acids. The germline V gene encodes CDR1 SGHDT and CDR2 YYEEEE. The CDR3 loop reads CASSLSSGNTGELFF. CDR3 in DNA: TGTGCCAGCAGCTTGTCTAGCGGAAACACCGGGGAGCTGTTTTTT.

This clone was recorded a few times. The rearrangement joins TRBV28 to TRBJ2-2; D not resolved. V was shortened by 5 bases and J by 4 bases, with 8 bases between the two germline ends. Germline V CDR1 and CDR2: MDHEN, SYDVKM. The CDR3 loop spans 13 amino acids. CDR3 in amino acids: CASSLSVTGELFF. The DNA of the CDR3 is TGTGCCAGCAGTCTTAGTGTCACCGGGGAGCTGTTTTTT.

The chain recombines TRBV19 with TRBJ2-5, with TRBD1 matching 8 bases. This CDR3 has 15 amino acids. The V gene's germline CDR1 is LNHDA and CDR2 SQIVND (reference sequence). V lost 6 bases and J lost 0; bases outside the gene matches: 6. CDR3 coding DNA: TGTGCCAGTAGCTTCGGACAGGGCAACCAAGAGACCCAGTACTTC. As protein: CASSFGQGNQETQYF.

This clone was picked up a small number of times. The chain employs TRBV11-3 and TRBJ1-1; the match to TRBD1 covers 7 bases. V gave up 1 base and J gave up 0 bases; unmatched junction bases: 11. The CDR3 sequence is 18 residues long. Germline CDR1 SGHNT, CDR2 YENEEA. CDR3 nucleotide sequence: TGTGCCAGCAGCTTAGGAGGACAGGAAGTTTGGATGAACACTGAAGCTTTCTTT. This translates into CASSLGGQEVWMNTEAFF.

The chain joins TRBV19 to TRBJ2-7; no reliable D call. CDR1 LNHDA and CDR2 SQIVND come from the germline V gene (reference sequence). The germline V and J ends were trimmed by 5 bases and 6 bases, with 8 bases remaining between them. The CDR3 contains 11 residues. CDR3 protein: CASSHNSEQYF. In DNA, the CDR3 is TGTGCCAGTAGTCACAACAGCGAGCAGTACTTC.

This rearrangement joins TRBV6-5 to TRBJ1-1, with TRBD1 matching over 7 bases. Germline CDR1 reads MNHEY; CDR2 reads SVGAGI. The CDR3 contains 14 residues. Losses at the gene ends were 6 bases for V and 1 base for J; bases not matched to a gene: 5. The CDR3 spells CASRPGQSNTEAFF. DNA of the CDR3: TGTGCCAGCAGACCGGGACAGTCGAACACTGAAGCTTTCTTT.

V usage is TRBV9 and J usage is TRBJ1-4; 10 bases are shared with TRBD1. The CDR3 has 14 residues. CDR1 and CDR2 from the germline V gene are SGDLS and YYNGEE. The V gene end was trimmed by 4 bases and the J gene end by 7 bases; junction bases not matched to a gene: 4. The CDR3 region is CASSRDRGVEKLFF. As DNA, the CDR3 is TGTGCCAGCAGCCGGGACAGGGGAGTTGAAAAACTGTTTTTT.

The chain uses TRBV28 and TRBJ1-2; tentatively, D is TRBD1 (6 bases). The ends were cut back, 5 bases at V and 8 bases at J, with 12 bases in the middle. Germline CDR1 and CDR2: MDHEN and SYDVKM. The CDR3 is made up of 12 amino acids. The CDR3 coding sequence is TGTGCCAGCAGTGGGGGCTCTAGGGGCTACACCTTC. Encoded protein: CASSGGSRGYTF.

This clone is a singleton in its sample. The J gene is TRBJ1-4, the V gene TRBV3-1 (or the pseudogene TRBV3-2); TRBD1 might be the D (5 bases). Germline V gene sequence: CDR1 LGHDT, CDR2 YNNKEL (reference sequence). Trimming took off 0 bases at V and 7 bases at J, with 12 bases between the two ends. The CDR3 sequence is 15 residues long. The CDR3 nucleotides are TGTGCCAGCAGCCAAGAGGGGGGGACCGCTGAAAAACTGTTTTTT. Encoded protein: CASSQEGGTAEKLFF.

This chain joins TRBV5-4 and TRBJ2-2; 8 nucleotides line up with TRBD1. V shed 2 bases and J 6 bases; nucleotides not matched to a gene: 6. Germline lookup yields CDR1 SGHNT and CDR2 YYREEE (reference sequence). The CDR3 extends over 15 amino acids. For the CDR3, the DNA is TGTGCCAGCAGCTTTAGACAGGGGCAATCCGGGGAGCTGTTTTTT. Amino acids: CASSFRQGQSGELFF.

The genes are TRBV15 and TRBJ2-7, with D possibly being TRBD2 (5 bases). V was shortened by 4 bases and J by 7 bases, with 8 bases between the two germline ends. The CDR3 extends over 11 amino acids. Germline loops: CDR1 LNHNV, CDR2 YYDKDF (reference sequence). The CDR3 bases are TGTGCCACCAGCAACACGGGGGAGCAGTACTTC. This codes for CATSNTGEQYF.

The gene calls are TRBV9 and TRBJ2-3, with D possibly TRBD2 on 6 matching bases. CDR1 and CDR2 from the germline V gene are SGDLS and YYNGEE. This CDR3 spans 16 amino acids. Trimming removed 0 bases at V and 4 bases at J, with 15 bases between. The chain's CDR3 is CASSVDYGRSADTQYF. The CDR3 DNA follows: TGTGCCAGCAGCGTAGATTATGGGAGGTCGGCAGATACGCAGTATTTT.

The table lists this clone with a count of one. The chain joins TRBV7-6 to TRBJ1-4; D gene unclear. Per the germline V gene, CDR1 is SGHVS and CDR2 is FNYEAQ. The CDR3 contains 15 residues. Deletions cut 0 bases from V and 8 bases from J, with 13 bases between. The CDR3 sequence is CASSLASHTTEKLFF. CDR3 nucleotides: TGTGCCAGCAGCTTAGCCTCACATACTACCGAAAAACTGTTTTTT.

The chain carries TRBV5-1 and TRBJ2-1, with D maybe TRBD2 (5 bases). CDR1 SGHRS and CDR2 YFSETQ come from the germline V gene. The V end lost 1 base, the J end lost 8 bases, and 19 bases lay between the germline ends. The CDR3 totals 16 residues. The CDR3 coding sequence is TGCGCCAGCAGCTTGCCAGCTAGCCTGGGGATCGATGAGCAGTTCTTC. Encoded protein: CASSLPASLGIDEQFF.

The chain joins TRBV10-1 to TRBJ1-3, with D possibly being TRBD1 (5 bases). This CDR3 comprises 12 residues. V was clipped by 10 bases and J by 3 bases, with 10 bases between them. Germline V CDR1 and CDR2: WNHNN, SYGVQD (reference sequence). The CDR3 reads CATGTDGNTIYF. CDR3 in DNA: TGCGCCACAGGGACTGATGGAAACACCATATATTTT.

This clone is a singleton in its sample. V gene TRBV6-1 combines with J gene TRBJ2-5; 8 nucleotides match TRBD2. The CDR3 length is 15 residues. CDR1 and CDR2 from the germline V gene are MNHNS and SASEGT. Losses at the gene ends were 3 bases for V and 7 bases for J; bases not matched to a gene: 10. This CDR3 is CASSETPPGGVTQYF. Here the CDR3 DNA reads TGTGCCAGCAGTGAGACCCCCCCGGGAGGGGTGACCCAGTACTTC.

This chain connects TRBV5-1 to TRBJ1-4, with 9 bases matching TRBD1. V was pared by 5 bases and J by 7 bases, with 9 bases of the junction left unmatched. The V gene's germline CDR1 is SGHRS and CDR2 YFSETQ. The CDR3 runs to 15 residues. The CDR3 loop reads CASRRGGQGPEKLFF. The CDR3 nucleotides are TGCGCCAGCAGACGGGGAGGACAGGGGCCTGAAAAACTGTTTTTT. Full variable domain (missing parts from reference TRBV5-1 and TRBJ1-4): KAGVTQTPRYLIKTRGQQVTLSCSPISGHRSVSWYQQTPGQGLQFLFEYFSETQRNKGNFPGRFSGRQFSNSRSEMNVSTLELGDSALYLCASRRGGQGPEKLFFGSGTQLSVL.

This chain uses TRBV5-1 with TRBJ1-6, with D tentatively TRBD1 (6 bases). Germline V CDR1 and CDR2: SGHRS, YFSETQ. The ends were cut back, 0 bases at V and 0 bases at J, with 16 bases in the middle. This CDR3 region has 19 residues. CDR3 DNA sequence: TGCGCCAGCAGCTTGGCCAGGGGAAAACCGAGCTCCTATAATTCACCCCTCCACTTT. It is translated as CASSLARGKPSSYNSPLHF.

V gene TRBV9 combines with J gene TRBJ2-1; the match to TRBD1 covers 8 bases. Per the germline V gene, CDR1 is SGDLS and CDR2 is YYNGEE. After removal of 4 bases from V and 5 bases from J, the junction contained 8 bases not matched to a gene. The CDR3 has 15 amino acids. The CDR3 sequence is CASSTRQGNDNEQFF. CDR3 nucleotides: TGTGCCAGCAGCACACGACAGGGGAATGACAATGAGCAGTTCTTC.

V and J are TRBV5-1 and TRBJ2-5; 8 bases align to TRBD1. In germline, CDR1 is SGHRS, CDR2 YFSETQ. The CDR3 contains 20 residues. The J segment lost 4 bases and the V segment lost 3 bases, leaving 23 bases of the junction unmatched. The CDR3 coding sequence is TGCGCCAGCAGCTCAGATACCATCCGCGGGACAGGACCCTCAAGAGAGACCCAGTACTTC. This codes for CASSSDTIRGTGPSRETQYF.

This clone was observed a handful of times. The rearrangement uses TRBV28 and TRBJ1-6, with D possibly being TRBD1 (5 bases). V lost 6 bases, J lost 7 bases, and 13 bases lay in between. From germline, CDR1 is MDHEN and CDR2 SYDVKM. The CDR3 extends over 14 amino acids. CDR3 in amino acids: CASRLGVLNSPLHF. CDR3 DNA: TGTGCCAGCAGGCTAGGGGTATTAAATTCACCCCTCCACTTT.

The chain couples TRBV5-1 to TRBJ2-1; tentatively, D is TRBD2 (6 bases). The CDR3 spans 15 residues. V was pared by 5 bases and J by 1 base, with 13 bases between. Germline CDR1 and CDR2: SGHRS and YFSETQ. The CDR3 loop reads CASRLGRESYNEQFF. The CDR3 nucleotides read TGCGCCAGCAGGTTAGGACGGGAGTCCTACAATGAGCAGTTCTTC. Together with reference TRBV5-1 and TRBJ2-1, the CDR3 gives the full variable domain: KAGVTQTPRYLIKTRGQQVTLSCSPISGHRSVSWYQQTPGQGLQFLFEYFSETQRNKGNFPGRFSGRQFSNSRSEMNVSTLELGDSALYLCASRLGRESYNEQFFGPGTRLTVL.

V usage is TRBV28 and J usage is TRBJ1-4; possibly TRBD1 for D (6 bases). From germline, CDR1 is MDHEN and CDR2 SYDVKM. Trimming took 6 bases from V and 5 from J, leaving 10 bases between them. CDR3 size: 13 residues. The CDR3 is CASRLQGNEKLFF. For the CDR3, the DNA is TGTGCCAGCAGGCTCCAGGGGAATGAAAAACTGTTTTTT. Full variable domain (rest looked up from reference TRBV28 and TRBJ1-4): DVKVTQSSRYLVKRTGEKVFLECVQDMDHENMFWYRQDPGLGLRLIYFSYDVKMKEKGDIPEGYSVSREKKERFSLILESASTNQTSMYLCASRLQGNEKLFFGSGTQLSVL.

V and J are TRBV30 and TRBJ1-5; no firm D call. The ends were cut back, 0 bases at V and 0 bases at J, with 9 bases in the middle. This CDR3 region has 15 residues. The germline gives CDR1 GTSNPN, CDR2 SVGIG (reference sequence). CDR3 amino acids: CAWSVIGLSNQPQHF. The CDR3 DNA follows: TGTGCCTGGAGTGTAATAGGACTTAGCAATCAGCCCCAGCATTTT. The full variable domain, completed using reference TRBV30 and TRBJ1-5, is SQTIHQWPATLVQPVGSPLSLECTVEGTSNPNLYWYRQAAGRGLQLLFYSVGIGQISSEVPQNLSASRPQDRQFILSSKKLLLSDSGFYLCAWSVIGLSNQPQHFGDGTRLSIL.

CDR3 amino acids: CASSQGELPNYGYTF. CDR3 nucleotide sequence: TGTGCCAGCAGCCAAGGAGAGTTGCCTAACTATGGCTACACCTTC. The chain recombines TRBV3-1 (or the pseudogene TRBV3-2) with TRBJ1-2; D is unresolved. Germline-derived CDR1 and CDR2 are LGHDT and YNNKEL (reference sequence). The CDR3 is made up of 15 amino acids. Trimming took off 1 base at V and 0 bases at J, with 9 bases between the two ends.

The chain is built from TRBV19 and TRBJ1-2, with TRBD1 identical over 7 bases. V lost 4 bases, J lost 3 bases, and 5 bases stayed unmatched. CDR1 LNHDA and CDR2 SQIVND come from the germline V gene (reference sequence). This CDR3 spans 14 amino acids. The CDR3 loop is CASSRQGRDYGYTF. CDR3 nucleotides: TGTGCCAGTAGTAGACAGGGACGCGACTATGGCTACACCTTC.

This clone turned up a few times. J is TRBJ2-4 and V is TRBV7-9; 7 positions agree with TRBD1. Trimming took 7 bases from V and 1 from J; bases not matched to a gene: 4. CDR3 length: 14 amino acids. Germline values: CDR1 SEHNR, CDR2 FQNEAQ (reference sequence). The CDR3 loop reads CASNQDRAKNIQYF. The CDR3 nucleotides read TGTGCCAGCAACCAGGACAGGGCCAAAAACATTCAGTACTTC.